Listed below are T cell receptor beta chains from one sample, sequenced in a study of cytomegalovirus exposure and HLA in healthy donors. Here immunoSEQ multiplex PCR was the method, and the copy in TCRdb shows in-frame clones only, minus some. The sample has 130,000 to 150,000 clones, approximately 71% seen once. Sequencing was carried out using PBMCs. These TCRs come from a woman between 45 and 65 years old in good health and CMV-seronegative. Both conserved end residues are trimmed from each CDR3. The order of the fields is J gene, V gene, D gene, CDR3 protein. A D gene is named only where the DNA matches it firmly.

TRBJ2-3 TRBV7-7 NA ASSLGQRTDTQY
TRBJ1-5 TRBV15 NA ATSREVAGNQPQH
TRBJ2-5 TRBV10-3 NA AISSDLETQY
TRBJ2-3 TRBV4-3 NA ASSQLTASRLDTQY
TRBJ2-7 TRBV9 NA ASSVEGSWGYEQY
TRBJ1-1 TRBV19 NA ASSPPGGRGSEAF
TRBJ1-2 TRBV6-5 NA ASRFTGTPYGYT
TRBJ2-2 TRBV27 NA ASSFWGPRTGELF
TRBJ2-3 TRBV28 TRBD2 ASPGTSGYSTDTQY
TRBJ2-1 TRBV18 TRBD1 ASSPGQGGKDEQF
TRBJ2-7 TRBV2 NA ASSARVSYEQY
TRBJ2-4 TRBV2 NA ASSEIGVTLLQNIQY
TRBJ2-5 TRBV10-3 NA AITSGEGETQY
TRBJ2-1 TRBV5-1 TRBD1 ASSLGDRGVSEQF
TRBJ2-3 TRBV7-2 NA ASSLRLGADTQY
TRBJ2-7 TRBV7-2 TRBD2 ASSLGAGGPRY
TRBJ1-3 TRBV7-9 TRBD1 ASSPGTGAGNTIY